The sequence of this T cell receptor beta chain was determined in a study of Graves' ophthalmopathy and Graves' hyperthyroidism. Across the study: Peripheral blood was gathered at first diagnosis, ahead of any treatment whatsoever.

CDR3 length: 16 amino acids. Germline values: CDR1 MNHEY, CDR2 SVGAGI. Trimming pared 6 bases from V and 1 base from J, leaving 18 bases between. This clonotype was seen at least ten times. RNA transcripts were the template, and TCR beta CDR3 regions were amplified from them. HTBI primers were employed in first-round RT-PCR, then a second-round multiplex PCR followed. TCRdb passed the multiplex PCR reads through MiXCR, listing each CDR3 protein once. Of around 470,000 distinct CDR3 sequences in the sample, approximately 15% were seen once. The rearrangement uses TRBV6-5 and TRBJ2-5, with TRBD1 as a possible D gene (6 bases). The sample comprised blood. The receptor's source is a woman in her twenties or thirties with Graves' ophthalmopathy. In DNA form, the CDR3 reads TGTGCCAGCAGATTTGGGCGTGGCAGGGGCCAAGAGACCCAGTACTTC. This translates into CASRFGRGRGQETQYF.